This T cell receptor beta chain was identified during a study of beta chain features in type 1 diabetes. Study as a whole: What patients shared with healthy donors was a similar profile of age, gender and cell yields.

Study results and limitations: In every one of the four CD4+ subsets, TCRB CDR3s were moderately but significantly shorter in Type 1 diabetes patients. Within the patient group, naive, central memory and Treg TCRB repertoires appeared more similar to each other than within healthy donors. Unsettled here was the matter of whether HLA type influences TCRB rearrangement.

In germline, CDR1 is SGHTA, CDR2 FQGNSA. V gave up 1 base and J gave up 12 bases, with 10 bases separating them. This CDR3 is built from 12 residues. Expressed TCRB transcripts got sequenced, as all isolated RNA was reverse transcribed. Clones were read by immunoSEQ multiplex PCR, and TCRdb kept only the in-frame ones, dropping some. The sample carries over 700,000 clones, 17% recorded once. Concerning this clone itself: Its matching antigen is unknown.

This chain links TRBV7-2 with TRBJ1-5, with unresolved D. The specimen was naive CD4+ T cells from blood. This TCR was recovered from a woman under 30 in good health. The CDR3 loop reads CASSLVEGSQHF. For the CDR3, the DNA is TGTGCCAGCAGCTTAGTAGAGGGTAGCCAGCATTTT.